What follows is one TCR beta chain and its context. The antigen remains unidentified. Trimming cost V 7 bases and J 2 bases, with 14 bases left between them. The CDR3 is 14 residues long. The germline V gene encodes CDR1 MNHNS and CDR2 SASEGT. The sample is drawn from a study of shared clonotypes between healthy human individuals. CD4+ cells yielded CD45RA+ naive and CD45RA-negative memory subsets. Study-level results: A generally larger estimated richness was seen in naive subsets than in memory subsets. Only blood underwent sampling, and tissue repertoires likely differ.

This table comes from immunoSEQ multiplex PCR, and its TCRdb copy is limited to in-frame clones, with some not included. The table includes millions of clones, more than 85% detected once. The receptor's source is a man aged 18 to 30 in good health. Some clones in this sample may be carry-over from other donors' samples. The sample taken for sequencing was naive CD4+ T cells from PBMCs. The subset: CD45RA+ positively selected. This chain joins TRBV6-1 and TRBJ1-2; D not resolved. The CDR3 protein is CASNPPKWNYGYTF. For the CDR3, the DNA is TGTGCCAGCAACCCTCCCAAGTGGAACTATGGCTACACCTTC.